This is a list of T cell receptor beta chains from one sample in a study of blood T cells in healthy people across ages. One entry per CDR3 protein, called by TCRdb with MiXCR from the 5' RACE reads. The sample lists about 1,500,000 distinct CDR3 sequences, around two fifths occurring once. Material for sequencing was blood. All receptors derive from a woman aged 18-29 years in good health. Each CDR3 is given with its conserved first and last residue.

CDR3aa,len,v_gene,j_gene
CASSQGVSGSPATQYF,16,TRBV7-7,TRBJ2-3
CATSRDLSGSQNIQYF,16,TRBV15,TRBJ2-4
CASSQRQGIGYTF,13,TRBV14,TRBJ1-2
CASSLRGDQPQHF,13,TRBV5-1,TRBJ1-5
CAVRGGSTYEQYF,13,TRBV3-1,TRBJ2-7
CASSGRDRVFEGAFF,15,TRBV19,TRBJ1-1
CASSGRLAGSTDTQYF,16,TRBV19,TRBJ2-3
CSVETGGMGNTEAFF,15,TRBV29-1,TRBJ1-1
CASSPQVWFRYF,12,TRBV28,TRBJ2-7
CASSPGGGGNEQFF,14,TRBV3-1,TRBJ2-1
CASSTGTGNYNEQFF,15,TRBV12-3/TRBV12-4,TRBJ2-1
CASSLRRTGNNYGYTF,16,TRBV12-3/TRBV12-4,TRBJ1-2
CAASRDQGTPYNEQFF,16,TRBV15,TRBJ2-1
CSAIGLAGDPENNEQFF,17,TRBV20-1,TRBJ2-1
CASRVAGAGTDTQYF,15,TRBV6-1,TRBJ2-3
CASAGQSSYNEQFF,14,TRBV10-3,TRBJ2-1
CASLSTGANTEAFF,14,TRBV5-1,TRBJ1-1
CASSQDSIHGYTF,13,TRBV14,TRBJ1-2
CASSFQAGTSDTQYF,15,TRBV11-2,TRBJ2-3
CASREDGTYGYTF,13,TRBV6-6,TRBJ1-2
CASSFGVTNEQFF,13,TRBV7-3,TRBJ2-1
CASSPGWPPWENEQYF,16,TRBV11-3,TRBJ2-5
CASSLIRVEQYF,12,TRBV11-2,TRBJ2-7
CSASKRGGCTDTQYF,15,TRBV20-1,TRBJ2-3
CATSRDQGGRDTEAFF,16,TRBV15,TRBJ1-1
CASSATGLGSPLHF,14,TRBV7-2,TRBJ1-6
CSARGPGQGARGYTF,15,TRBV20-1,TRBJ1-2
CSARAVAAQGTQYF,14,TRBV20-1,-
CSARAERGGPLSYEQYF,17,TRBV20-1,TRBJ2-7
CASSQDRGWLNYGYTF,16,TRBV4-1,TRBJ1-2
CAISVDPGSSYNEQFF,16,TRBV10-3,TRBJ2-1
CASPGFTTGYTF,12,TRBV2,TRBJ1-2